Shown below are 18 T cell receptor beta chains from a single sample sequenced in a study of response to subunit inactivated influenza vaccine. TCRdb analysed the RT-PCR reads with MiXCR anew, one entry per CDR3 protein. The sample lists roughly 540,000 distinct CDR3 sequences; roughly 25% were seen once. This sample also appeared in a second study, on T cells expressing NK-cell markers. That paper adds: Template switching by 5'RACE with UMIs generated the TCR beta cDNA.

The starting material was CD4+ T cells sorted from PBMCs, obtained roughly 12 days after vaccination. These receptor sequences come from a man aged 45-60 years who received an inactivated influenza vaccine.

CDR3: CASSLTNQGEQYF. CDR3 nucleotide sequence: TGTGCCAGCAGCTTAACGAACCAGGGAGAGCAGTACTTC. This chain connects TRBV7-3 to TRBJ2-7, with D perhaps TRBD1 (5 bases). This CDR3 spans 13 amino acids. V lost 0 bases, J lost 7 bases, and 10 bases lay in between. Germline V gene lookup returns CDR1 SGHTA and CDR2 FQGTGA.

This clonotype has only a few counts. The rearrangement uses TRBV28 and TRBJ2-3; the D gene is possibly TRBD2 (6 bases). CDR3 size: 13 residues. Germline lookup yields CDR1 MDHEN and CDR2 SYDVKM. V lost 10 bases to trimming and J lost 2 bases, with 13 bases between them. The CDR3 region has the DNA TGTGCCACTAGACTAGTCCTCACAGATACGCAGTATTTT. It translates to CATRLVLTDTQYF.

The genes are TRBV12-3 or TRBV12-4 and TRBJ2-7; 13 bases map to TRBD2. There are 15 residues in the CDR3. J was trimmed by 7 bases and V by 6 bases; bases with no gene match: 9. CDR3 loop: CASSLGLAGKGEQYF. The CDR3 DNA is TGTGCCAGCAGCTTGGGACTAGCGGGAAAAGGGGAGCAGTACTTC.

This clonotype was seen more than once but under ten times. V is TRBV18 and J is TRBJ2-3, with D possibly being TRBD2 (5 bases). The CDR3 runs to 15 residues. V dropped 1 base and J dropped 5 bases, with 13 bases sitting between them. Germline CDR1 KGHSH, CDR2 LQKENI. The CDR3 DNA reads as TGTGCCAGCTCACCACGGACGACGGGAAGAGATACGCAGTATTTT. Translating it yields CASSPRTTGRDTQYF.

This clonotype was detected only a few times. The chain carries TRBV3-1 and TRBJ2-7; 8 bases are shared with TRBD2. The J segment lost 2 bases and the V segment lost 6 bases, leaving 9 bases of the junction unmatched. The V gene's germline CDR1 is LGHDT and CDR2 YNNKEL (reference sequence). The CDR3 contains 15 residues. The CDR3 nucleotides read TGTGCCAGCAGTCGTAGCGGGGAACGAACCTACGAGCAGTACTTC. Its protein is CASSRSGERTYEQYF.

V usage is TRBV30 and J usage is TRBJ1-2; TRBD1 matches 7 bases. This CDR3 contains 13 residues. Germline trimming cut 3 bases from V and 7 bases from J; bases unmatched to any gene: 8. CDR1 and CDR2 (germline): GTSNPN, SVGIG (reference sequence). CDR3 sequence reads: CAWRVDRAGGYTF. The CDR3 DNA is TGTGCCTGGAGAGTCGACAGGGCGGGTGGCTACACCTTC.

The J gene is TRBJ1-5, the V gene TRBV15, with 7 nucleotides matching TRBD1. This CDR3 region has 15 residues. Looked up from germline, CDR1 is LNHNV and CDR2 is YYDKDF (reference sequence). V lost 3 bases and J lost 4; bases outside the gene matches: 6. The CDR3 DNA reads TGTGCCACCAGCAGGGGGAACAGGGGTAATCAGCCCCAGCATTTT. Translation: CATSRGNRGNQPQHF. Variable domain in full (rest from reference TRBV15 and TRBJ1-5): DAMVIQNPRYQVTQFGKPVTLSCSQTLNHNVMYWYQQKSSQAPKLLFHYYDKDFNNEADTPDNFQSRRPNTSFCFLDIRSPGLGDTAMYLCATSRGNRGNQPQHFGDGTRLSIL.

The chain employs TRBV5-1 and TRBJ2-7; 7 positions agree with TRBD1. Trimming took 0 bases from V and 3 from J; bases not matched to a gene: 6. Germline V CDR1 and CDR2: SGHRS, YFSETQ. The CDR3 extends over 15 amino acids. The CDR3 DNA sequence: TGCGCCAGCAGCTTGGTTGGGACAGTCAGCTACGAGCAGTACTTC. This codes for CASSLVGTVSYEQYF.

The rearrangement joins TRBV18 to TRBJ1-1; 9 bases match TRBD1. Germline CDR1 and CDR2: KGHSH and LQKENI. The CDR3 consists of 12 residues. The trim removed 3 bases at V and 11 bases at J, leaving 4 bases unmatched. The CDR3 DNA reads TGTGCCAGCTCACCGGGACAGGGTATGGCTTTCTTT. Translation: CASSPGQGMAFF.

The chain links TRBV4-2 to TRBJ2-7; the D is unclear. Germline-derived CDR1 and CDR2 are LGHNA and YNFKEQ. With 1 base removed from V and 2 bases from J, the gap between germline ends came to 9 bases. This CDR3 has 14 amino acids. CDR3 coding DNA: TGTGCCAGCAGCCAAGGTGGGGTCCCCTACGAGCAGTACTTC. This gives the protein CASSQGGVPYEQYF.

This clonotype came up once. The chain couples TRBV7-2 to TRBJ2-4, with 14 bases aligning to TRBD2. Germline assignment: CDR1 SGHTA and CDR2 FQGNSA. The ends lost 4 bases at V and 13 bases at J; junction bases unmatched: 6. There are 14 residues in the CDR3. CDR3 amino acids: CASSSVGTSGRQYF. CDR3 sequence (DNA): TGTGCCAGCAGCTCCGTCGGGACTAGCGGGAGACAGTACTTC.

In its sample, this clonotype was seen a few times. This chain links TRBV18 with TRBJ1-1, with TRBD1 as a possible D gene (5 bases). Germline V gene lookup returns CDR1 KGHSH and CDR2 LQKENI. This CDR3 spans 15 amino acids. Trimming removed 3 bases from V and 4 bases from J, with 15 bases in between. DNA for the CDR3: TGTGCCAGCTCACCGGGTCGGGGGGATTTCACTGAAGCTTTCTTT. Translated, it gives CASSPGRGDFTEAFF.

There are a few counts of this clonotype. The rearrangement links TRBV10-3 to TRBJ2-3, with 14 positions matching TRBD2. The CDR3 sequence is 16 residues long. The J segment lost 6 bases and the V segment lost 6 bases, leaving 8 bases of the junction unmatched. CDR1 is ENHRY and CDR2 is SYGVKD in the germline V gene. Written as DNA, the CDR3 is TGTGCCATCAGCGGGACTAGCGGGGGAATTGGGGATACGCAGTATTTT. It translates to CAISGTSGGIGDTQYF.

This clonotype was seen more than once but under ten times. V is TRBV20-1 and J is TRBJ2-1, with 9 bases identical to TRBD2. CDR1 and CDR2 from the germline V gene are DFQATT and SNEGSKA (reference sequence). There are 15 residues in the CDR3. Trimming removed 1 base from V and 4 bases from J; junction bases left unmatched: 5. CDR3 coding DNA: TGCAGTGCTAGAGGCAGCGGGAGGAGTTACAATGAGCAGTTCTTC. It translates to CSARGSGRSYNEQFF.

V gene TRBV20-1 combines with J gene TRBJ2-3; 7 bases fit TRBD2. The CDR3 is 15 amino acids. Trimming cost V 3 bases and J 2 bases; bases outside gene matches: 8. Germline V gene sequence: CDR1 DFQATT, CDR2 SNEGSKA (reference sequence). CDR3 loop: CSASGPGGNTDTQYF. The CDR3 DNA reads TGCAGTGCTAGTGGTCCGGGGGGAAACACAGATACGCAGTATTTT.

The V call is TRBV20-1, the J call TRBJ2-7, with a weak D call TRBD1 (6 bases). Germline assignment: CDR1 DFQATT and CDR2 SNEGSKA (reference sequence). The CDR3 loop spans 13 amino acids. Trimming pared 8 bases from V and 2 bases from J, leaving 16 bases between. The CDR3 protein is CSTRDTRAYEQYF. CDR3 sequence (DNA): TGCAGTACACGGGACACTCGTGCCTACGAGCAGTACTTC.

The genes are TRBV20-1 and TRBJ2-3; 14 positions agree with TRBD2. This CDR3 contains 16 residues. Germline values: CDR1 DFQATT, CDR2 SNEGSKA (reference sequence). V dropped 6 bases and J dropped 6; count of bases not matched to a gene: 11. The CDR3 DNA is TGCAGTGCCCCAAGACTAGCGGGGGGGTTCACGGATACGCAGTATTTT. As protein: CSAPRLAGGFTDTQYF.

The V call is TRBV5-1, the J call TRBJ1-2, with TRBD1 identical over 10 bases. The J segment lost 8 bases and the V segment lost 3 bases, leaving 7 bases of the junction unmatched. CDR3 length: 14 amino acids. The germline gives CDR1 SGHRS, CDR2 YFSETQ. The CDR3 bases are TGCGCCAGCAGCTCCTCCGGGACAGGGGAAGGCTACACCTTC. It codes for CASSSSGTGEGYTF.